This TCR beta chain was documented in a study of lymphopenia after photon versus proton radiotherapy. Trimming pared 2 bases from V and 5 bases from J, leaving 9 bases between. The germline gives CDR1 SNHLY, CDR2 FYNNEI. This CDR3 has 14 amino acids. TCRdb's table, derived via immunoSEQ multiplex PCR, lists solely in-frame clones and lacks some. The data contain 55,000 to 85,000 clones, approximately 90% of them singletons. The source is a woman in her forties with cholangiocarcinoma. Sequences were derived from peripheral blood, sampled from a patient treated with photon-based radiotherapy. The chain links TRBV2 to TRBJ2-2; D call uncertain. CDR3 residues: CASSELLLTGELFF. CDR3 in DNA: TGTGCCAGCAGTGAACTCCTACTGACCGGGGAGCTGTTTTTT. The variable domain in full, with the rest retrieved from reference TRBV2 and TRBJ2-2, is EPEVTQTPSHQVTQMGQEVILRCVPISNHLYFYWYRQILGQKVEFLVSFYNNEISEKSEIFDDQFSVERPDGSNFTLKIRSTKLEDSAMYFCASSELLLTGELFFGEGSRLTVL.